Each of the 19 T cell receptor beta chains below was sequenced from the same sample in a study of blood T cells in healthy people across ages. A second PCR of about 6 to 11 cycles used a sample-barcoded 5' primer and a J-beta primer mix. A single record per CDR3 protein comes from TCRdb applying MiXCR to the 5' RACE reads. The sample has 800,000 to 950,000 distinct CDR3 sequences, around 34% seen once; the top ten hold 10% to 15%. The source material was blood. The receptors shown here come from a man between 18 and 35 years old in good health.

V is TRBV18 and J is TRBJ1-1; no reliable D call. Germline V CDR1 and CDR2: KGHSH, LQKENI. The CDR3 has 14 residues. The V end lost 0 bases, the J end lost 4 bases, and 9 bases lay between the germline ends. The CDR3 loop reads CASSPPITSTEAFF. In DNA, the CDR3 is TGTGCCAGCTCACCACCGATTACGAGCACTGAAGCTTTCTTT.

The rearrangement links TRBV7-9 to TRBJ1-2; D gene uncertain. The CDR3 is 16 residues long. Germline V lookup: CDR1 SEHNR, CDR2 FQNEAQ (reference sequence). V was clipped by 4 bases and J by 2 bases, with 17 bases between them. In nucleotides, the CDR3 is TGTGCCAGCAGCTCCGCCCCCGACGAAGGAAACTATGGCTACACCTTC. Protein sequence: CASSSAPDEGNYGYTF.

The rearrangement uses TRBV30 and TRBJ1-5, with 8 nucleotides matching TRBD1. Trimming took 1 base from V and 0 from J; bases not matched to a gene: 11. There are 18 residues in the CDR3. The germline gives CDR1 GTSNPN, CDR2 SVGIG (reference sequence). CDR3: CAWSARGPDPYSNQPQHF. In DNA, the CDR3 is TGTGCCTGGAGTGCCAGGGGGCCCGACCCCTATAGCAATCAGCCCCAGCATTTT.

This clonotype was seen a few times. This chain links TRBV4-3 with TRBJ1-1; unclear D gene. The germline gives CDR1 LGHNA, CDR2 YSLEER. V was cut by 2 bases and J by 1 base, with 5 bases left in between. The CDR3 sequence is 13 residues long. This CDR3 is CASSQSSNTEAFF. The CDR3 region has the DNA TGCGCCAGCAGCCAAAGCTCGAACACTGAAGCTTTCTTT.

The gene calls are TRBV5-1 and TRBJ2-1, with 14 bases fitting TRBD2. The CDR3 has 17 residues. In germline, CDR1 is SGHRS, CDR2 YFSETQ. With 0 bases clipped from V and 2 bases from J, the junction kept 1 base outside the gene matches. The CDR3 nucleotides read TGCGCCAGCAGCTTGGGGACTAGCGGGGGGACCTACAATGAGCAGTTCTTC. Protein product: CASSLGTSGGTYNEQFF.

This clonotype appeared once. The chain links TRBV3-1 to TRBJ1-6, with D possibly TRBD1 on 5 matching bases. Looked up from germline, CDR1 is LGHDT and CDR2 is YNNKEL (reference sequence). Trimming removed 5 bases from V and 4 bases from J, with 15 bases in between. The length of the CDR3 is 16 residues. DNA for the CDR3: TGTGCCAGCAGCAACATGGGGCTCTCTTATAATTCACCCCTCCACTTT. Its translation: CASSNMGLSYNSPLHF.

This clonotype appeared many times. The chain couples TRBV29-1 to TRBJ2-7, with 11 positions matching TRBD2. Germline loops: CDR1 SQVTM, CDR2 ANQGSEA. The CDR3 spans 15 residues. The J segment lost 3 bases and the V segment lost 1 base, leaving 5 bases of the junction unmatched. CDR3 DNA: TGCAGCGTTGAAGGGATGACTAGCGGGGACTACGAGCAGTACTTC. Its translation is CSVEGMTSGDYEQYF.

This clonotype was seen at least ten times. The V and J genes are TRBV29-1 and TRBJ2-7; possible D gene TRBD1, 5 bases. This CDR3 contains 14 residues. The V gene's germline CDR1 is SQVTM and CDR2 ANQGSEA. The V and J ends lost 7 bases and 2 bases respectively, with 18 bases between them. CDR3: CSATLDIGTYEQYF. The CDR3 DNA sequence: TGCAGCGCAACCCTGGACATCGGAACCTACGAGCAGTACTTC.

Details on this clonotype: The junction and the germline gene differ at one end; a read error may be behind it. The gene calls are TRBV5-1 and TRBJ2-5, with TRBD1 matching 9 bases. The CDR3 totals 15 residues. Germline CDR1 is SGHRS and CDR2 is YFSETQ. CDR3 amino acids: CASSSTGGDRETRYF. In nucleotides, the CDR3 is TGCGCCAGCAGCTCCACAGGGGGCGATCGGGAGACCCGGTACTTC.

Turning to this clonotype: At one end the junction does not follow the germline gene, possibly because of a read error. The chain couples TRBV10-3 to TRBJ1-1, with D possibly being TRBD1 (5 bases). Germline CDR1 and CDR2: ENHRY and SYGVKD. CDR3 length: 13 amino acids. The CDR3 nucleotides are TGTGCCAACAGTGGCGACAGCTACACTGAAGCTTTCTTT. Its protein product is CANSGDSYTEAFF.

This clonotype showed up many times. The rearrangement joins TRBV27 to TRBJ2-3; a weak D match, TRBD2 (6 bases). Germline V gene lookup returns CDR1 MNHEY and CDR2 SMNVEV (reference sequence). V lost 3 bases and J lost 4, with 11 bases in between. This CDR3 has 14 residues. The CDR3 loop reads CASSFAGLADTQYF. In nucleotides, the CDR3 is TGTGCCAGCAGTTTTGCGGGGTTGGCAGATACGCAGTATTTT.

This clonotype was seen ten or more times. This rearrangement joins TRBV7-2 to TRBJ2-6, with D possibly being TRBD1 (5 bases). The germline V and J ends were trimmed by 10 bases and 0 bases, with 16 bases remaining between them. There are 16 residues in the CDR3. Germline V lookup: CDR1 SGHTA, CDR2 FQGNSA. This CDR3 reads CAIKQDESSGANVLTF. The CDR3 bases are TGTGCCATCAAACAGGACGAAAGCTCTGGGGCCAACGTCCTGACTTTC.

The chain employs TRBV13 and TRBJ1-5; unclear D gene. V was clipped by 3 bases and J by 0 bases, with 9 bases between them. The CDR3 consists of 15 residues. Germline CDR1 PRHDT, CDR2 FYEKMQ (reference sequence). The CDR3 sequence: CASSFSPNSNQPQHF. CDR3 DNA sequence: TGTGCCAGCAGCTTTTCGCCGAATAGCAATCAGCCCCAGCATTTT.

The count of this clonotype is one. The V call is TRBV7-9, the J call TRBJ2-2, with a tentative D call TRBD2 (6 bases). Per germline, CDR1 SEHNR and CDR2 FQNEAQ (reference sequence). The ends were cut back, 3 bases at V and 0 bases at J, with 11 bases in the middle. The CDR3 contains 16 residues. The CDR3 region has the DNA TGTGCCAGCAGCTTCCTTCCGGGAGCGAACACCGGGGAGCTGTTTTTT. Its protein product is CASSFLPGANTGELFF.

The rearrangement uses TRBV7-2 and TRBJ1-4; the match to TRBD1 covers 8 bases. The CDR3 sequence is 14 residues long. CDR1 and CDR2 from the germline V gene are SGHTA and FQGNSA. With V trimmed by 3 bases and J by 7 bases, 4 bases remained unmatched. The CDR3 here is CASSLQGAREKLFF. As DNA, the CDR3 is TGTGCCAGCAGCTTGCAGGGGGCGCGTGAAAAACTGTTTTTT.

This clonotype was detected only a few times. V usage is TRBV3-1 and J usage is TRBJ1-6; D is undetermined. Germline-derived CDR1 and CDR2 are LGHDT and YNNKEL (reference sequence). V lost 3 bases, J lost 13 bases, and 13 bases lay in between. The CDR3 sequence is 13 residues long. CDR3 DNA sequence: TGTGCCAGCAGCCAGGCCTTCCGAACGCCCCTCCACTTT. Translating gives CASSQAFRTPLHF.

The V call is TRBV20-1, the J call TRBJ2-7; 7 bases agree with TRBD2. The DNA end is a closer match to TRBJ2-4, so the J assignment may be wrong. The CDR3 is 13 amino acids. The V gene's germline CDR1 is DFQATT and CDR2 SNEGSKA (reference sequence). The CDR3, as DNA: TGCAGTGCTGCGGGGGAGGTGCAAAACATTCAGTACTTC. This sequence encodes CSAAGEVQNIQYF.

The sample holds one count of this clonotype. The junction does not match germline at one end; this may be a read error. The V call is TRBV30, the J call TRBJ2-7, with D perhaps matching TRBD2 (5 bases). Looked up from germline, CDR1 is GTSNPN and CDR2 is SVGIG (reference sequence). The CDR3 totals 11 residues. CDR3 sequence: CAGSLNYEQYF. The CDR3 region has the DNA TGTGCCGGGAGCTTAAACTACGAGCAGTACTTC.

About this clonotype itself: A much larger clone differs by one base, so this may be a read error. This chain uses TRBV28 with TRBJ2-1; no clear D. Germline assignment: CDR1 MDHEN and CDR2 SYDVKM. The CDR3 is 12 residues long. The CDR3 nucleotides are TGTGCCAGCAGTTTATGGTACAATGAGCCGTTCTTC. Translated: CASSLWYNEPFF.